These 18 T cell receptor beta chains came from one sample sequenced in a study of T cell responses to AZD1222 COVID-19 vaccine. Sequenced by immunoSEQ multiplex PCR; TCRdb stores in-frame clones only, minus some. The table includes 150,000 or so clones, 90% detected once. Sample: peripheral blood, taken 28 days after the second AZD1222 dose. The source of these receptors is an adult who received the AZD1222 COVID-19 vaccine.

The count of this clone is one. The gene calls are TRBV14 and TRBJ2-1, with no clear D. The CDR3 runs 13 residues. Germline V lookup: CDR1 SGHDN, CDR2 FVKESK. V was trimmed by 4 bases and J by 9 bases, leaving 13 bases between them. The CDR3 protein is CASSPLRWGEQFF. The CDR3 DNA reads TGTGCCAGCAGCCCCCTTCGTTGGGGTGAGCAGTTCTTC.

This clone appeared a few times. The chain is built from TRBV27 and TRBJ1-3, with D tentatively TRBD1 (5 bases). The CDR3 sequence is 14 residues long. CDR1 and CDR2 (germline): MNHEY, SMNVEV (reference sequence). V gave up 3 bases and J gave up 8 bases, with 14 bases separating them. The CDR3 DNA sequence: TGTGCCAGCAGTTTCCAGGGATCTGGTTACACCATATATTTT. Amino acids: CASSFQGSGYTIYF.

The CDR3 region is CASGEEETGFRTEAFF. The CDR3 DNA sequence: TGTGCCAGCGGTGAGGAAGAGACAGGATTCCGCACTGAAGCTTTCTTT. This sequence joins TRBV5-5 and TRBJ1-1; D is possibly TRBD1 (6 bases). The CDR3 contains 16 residues. Germline values: CDR1 SGHKS, CDR2 YYEKEE (reference sequence). The V end was cut by 7 bases, the J end by 4 bases, with 23 bases between.

This clone was picked up a small number of times. The V and J genes are TRBV5-1 and TRBJ1-1, with D maybe TRBD1 (5 bases). The CDR3 extends over 11 amino acids. Germline CDR1 is SGHRS and CDR2 is YFSETQ. V gave up 2 bases and J gave up 7 bases, with 6 bases separating them. The CDR3 nucleotides are TGCGCCAGCAGCTTACAGGATGAAGCTTTCTTT. Translating gives CASSLQDEAFF.

This chain uses TRBV5-1 with TRBJ1-3, with D hard to call. V was shortened by 0 bases and J by 5 bases, with 9 bases between the two germline ends. CDR1 is SGHRS and CDR2 is YFSETQ in the germline V gene. CDR3 length: 14 residues. DNA of the CDR3: TGCGCCAGCAGCTTGGACCGCGATAGAAACACCATATATTTT. Its protein product is CASSLDRDRNTIYF.

The chain joins TRBV28 to TRBJ1-5, with a possible D match to TRBD1 (5 bases). The CDR3 spans 14 residues. Germline loops: CDR1 MDHEN, CDR2 SYDVKM. Trimming left V 5 bases short and J 0 bases short, with 8 bases between. The CDR3 spells CASSGGSSNQPQHF. The CDR3 nucleotides are TGTGCCAGCAGTGGGGGGTCTAGCAATCAGCCCCAGCATTTT.

This chain joins TRBV27 and TRBJ1-2; tentative D call: TRBD1 (6 bases). CDR1 is MNHEY and CDR2 is SMNVEV in the germline V gene (reference sequence). CDR3 length: 18 residues. Trimming stripped 6 bases from V and 2 bases from J, with 25 bases between. CDR3 region: CASRPWPKSGDTNYGYTF. The CDR3, as DNA: TGTGCCAGCAGACCCTGGCCAAAATCAGGGGATACCAACTATGGCTACACCTTC.

This chain links TRBV4-1 with TRBJ1-5; D perhaps matches TRBD1 (5 bases). CDR3 size: 17 residues. Germline V gives CDR1 MGHRA, CDR2 YSYEKL. V gave up 3 bases and J gave up 3 bases, with 18 bases separating them. CDR3 amino acids: CASSHPLNRGDNQPQHF. CDR3 coding DNA: TGCGCCAGCAGCCACCCCCTAAACCGGGGCGACAATCAGCCCCAGCATTTT.

The chain combines TRBV11-2 with TRBJ1-1, with 7 bases aligning to TRBD1. Germline CDR1 SGHAT, CDR2 FQNNGV. The CDR3 runs to 17 residues. The trim removed 2 bases at V and 1 base at J, leaving 10 bases unmatched. The DNA of the CDR3 is TGTGCCAGCAGCTTAAATCGGTTGGGGACAGCGAACACTGAAGCTTTCTTT. It translates to CASSLNRLGTANTEAFF. Variable domain in full (rest from reference TRBV11-2 and TRBJ1-1): EAGVAQSPRYKIIEKRQSVAFWCNPISGHATLYWYQQILGQGPKLLIQFQNNGVVDDSQLPKDRFSAERLKGVDSTLKIQPAKLEDSAVYLCASSLNRLGTANTEAFFGQGTRLTVV.

The genes are TRBV4-1 and TRBJ1-1; TRBD1 matches 10 bases. Per the germline V gene, CDR1 is MGHRA and CDR2 is YSYEKL. Losses at the gene ends were 4 bases for V and 0 bases for J; bases not matched to a gene: 8. The CDR3 is 17 residues long. The CDR3 DNA is TGCGCCAGCAGCCCCAGACAGGGGGCCTCTATGAACACTGAAGCTTTCTTT. This translates into CASSPRQGASMNTEAFF.

The chain combines TRBV19 with TRBJ2-1; 8 bases are shared with TRBD2. This CDR3 comprises 14 residues. The J segment lost 2 bases and the V segment lost 5 bases, leaving 2 bases of the junction unmatched. The germline CDR1 and CDR2 sequences are LNHDA and SQIVND (reference sequence). DNA of the CDR3: TGTGCCAGTAGTGTCGGGGGGGCCTACAATGAGCAGTTCTTC. Amino acid sequence: CASSVGGAYNEQFF.

The chain couples TRBV2 to TRBJ2-1; 7 bases match TRBD1. From germline, CDR1 is SNHLY and CDR2 FYNNEI. Losses at the gene ends were 8 bases for V and 4 bases for J; bases not matched to a gene: 8. The CDR3 is 14 residues long. CDR3 DNA: TGTGCCAGCGAGGGGACAGAAGTTTACAATGAGCAGTTCTTC. Amino acid sequence: CASEGTEVYNEQFF.

The chain uses TRBV19 and TRBJ2-6, with 7 bases that match TRBD1. The CDR3 covers 16 residues. The germline V gene has CDR1 LNHDA and CDR2 SQIVND (reference sequence). The trim removed 6 bases at V and 0 bases at J, leaving 5 bases unmatched. The CDR3 sequence: CASSRDSSSGANVLTF. The CDR3 DNA is TGTGCCAGTAGCCGGGACAGCTCCTCTGGGGCCAACGTCCTGACTTTC.

The V and J genes are TRBV6-1 and TRBJ1-5; possibly TRBD1 for D (6 bases). Germline-derived CDR1 and CDR2 are MNHNS and SASEGT. CDR3 length: 16 amino acids. With 2 bases removed from V and 4 bases from J, the gap between germline ends came to 15 bases. CDR3 amino acids: CASSEFNGGRNQPQHF. CDR3 in DNA: TGTGCCAGCAGTGAATTCAACGGGGGCCGTAATCAGCCCCAGCATTTT.

In DNA, the CDR3 is TGTGCCAGCAGCCAAGGCCTGGGGTGGACCTATGGCTACACCTTC. Its translation: CASSQGLGWTYGYTF. V is TRBV3-1 (or the pseudogene TRBV3-2) and J is TRBJ1-2; D not certain. The germline CDR1 and CDR2 sequences are LGHDT and YNNKEL (reference sequence). Trimming left V 1 base short and J 4 bases short, with 13 bases between. The CDR3 covers 15 residues.

The V gene is TRBV27, the J gene TRBJ1-1; the D is unclear. The CDR3 contains 13 residues. CDR1 and CDR2 (germline): MNHEY, SMNVEV (reference sequence). Trimming left V 0 bases short and J 4 bases short, with 6 bases between. CDR3: CASSLSIPTEAFF. Here the CDR3 DNA reads TGTGCCAGCAGTTTATCCATCCCCACTGAAGCTTTCTTT.

This clone was recorded a few times. This sequence joins TRBV10-2 and TRBJ1-3; TRBD1 is a possible D gene (5 bases). CDR3 length: 14 amino acids. Deletions cut 7 bases from V and 1 base from J, with 11 bases between. Germline V gives CDR1 WSHSY, CDR2 SAAADI. The CDR3 region has the DNA TGCGCCAGCACTCCAGGGAGTTCTGGAAACACCATATATTTT. This encodes CASTPGSSGNTIYF.

The chain couples TRBV30 to TRBJ1-4; no reliable D call. The CDR3 loop spans 13 amino acids. Trimming removed 1 base at V and 4 bases at J, with 7 bases between. Germline-derived CDR1 and CDR2 are GTSNPN and SVGIG (reference sequence). The CDR3, as DNA: TGTGCCTGGAGTGGACGGTTTAATGAAAAACTGTTTTTT. It translates to CAWSGRFNEKLFF.